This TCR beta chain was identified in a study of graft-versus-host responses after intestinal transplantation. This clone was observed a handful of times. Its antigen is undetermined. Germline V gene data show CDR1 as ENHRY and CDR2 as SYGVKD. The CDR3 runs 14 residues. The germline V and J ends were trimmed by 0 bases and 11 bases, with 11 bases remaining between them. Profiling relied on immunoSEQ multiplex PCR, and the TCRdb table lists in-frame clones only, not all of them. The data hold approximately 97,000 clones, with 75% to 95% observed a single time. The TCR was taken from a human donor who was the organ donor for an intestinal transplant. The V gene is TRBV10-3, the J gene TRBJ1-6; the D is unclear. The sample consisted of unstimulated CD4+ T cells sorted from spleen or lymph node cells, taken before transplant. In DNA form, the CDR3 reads TGTGCCATCAGTGAGTCTGAGAACAGAGCACCCCTCCACTTT. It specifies CAISESENRAPLHF.